The 2 T cell receptor beta chains below were found in one sample sequenced in a study of T cells in Graves' hyperthyroidism and ophthalmopathy. Researchers took RNA transcripts and amplified the TCR beta CDR3 regions from them. The primer set for the first-round RT-PCR of the TCR CDR3 was HTBI. From the multiplex PCR reads, TCRdb called clonotypes with MiXCR, one entry per CDR3 protein. The sample comprises some 360,000 distinct CDR3 sequences, more than 11% of which are singletons, and approximately 10% rests with the top ten. Material for sequencing was blood. Every receptor here comes from a woman aged 55 to 70 with Graves' hyperthyroidism.

There are many counts of this clonotype. The chain carries TRBV3-1 and TRBJ2-5, with unresolved D. The V end was cut by 4 bases, the J end by 4 bases, with 19 bases between. The germline gives CDR1 LGHDT, CDR2 YNNKEL (reference sequence). The length of the CDR3 is 16 residues. CDR3 coding DNA: TGTGCCAGCAGCCCACAGTTTGGCAGCTATCTAGAGACCCAGTACTTC. It codes for CASSPQFGSYLETQYF.

This clonotype was seen repeatedly, ten times or more. The rearrangement uses TRBV2 and TRBJ2-5; the D is unclear. The CDR3 is 15 residues long. Germline V gives CDR1 SNHLY, CDR2 FYNNEI. The V gene lost 7 bases and the J gene lost 4 bases, with 19 bases spanning the gap. The CDR3 nucleotides read TGTGCCAGCACACCTTTGGCAGTCTCGGGAGAGACCCAGTACTTC. Translated: CASTPLAVSGETQYF.